What follows are 24 T cell receptor beta chains derived from one specimen sequenced in a study of kidney transplant recipient with SARS-CoV-2 infection. TCRdb re-derived calls from the reads in MiXCR, one entry per CDR3 protein. The data contain 250,000 or so distinct CDR3 sequences, 29% of them singletons. The sequences come from a blood sample, collected at baseline and on day 111 from a kidney transplant recipient. The receptors here all came from a male patient in his 30s who had COVID-19 and was a kidney transplant recipient. Some of these T cells may belong to the graft donor.

This clonotype was observed many times. The chain is built from TRBV19 and TRBJ2-7; unclear D gene. Trimming stripped 5 bases from V and 3 bases from J, with 11 bases between. This CDR3 is built from 13 residues. Germline values: CDR1 LNHDA, CDR2 SQIVND (reference sequence). DNA of the CDR3: TGTGCCAGTAGTCCAAGGGTCCTCTACGAGCAGTACTTC. This translates into CASSPRVLYEQYF.

There are many counts of this clonotype. The gene calls are TRBV28 and TRBJ2-5; no clear D gene. The V end was cut by 1 base, the J end by 3 bases, with 15 bases between. The CDR3 sequence is 16 residues long. Germline CDR1 reads MDHEN; CDR2 reads SYDVKM. The CDR3 sequence is CASSLFIRSVKETQYF. CDR3 sequence (DNA): TGTGCCAGCAGTTTATTCATTAGGTCCGTAAAAGAGACCCAGTACTTC.

There are many counts of this clonotype. The genes are TRBV5-1 and TRBJ2-1; 11 bases align to TRBD1. CDR1 and CDR2 from the germline V gene are SGHRS and YFSETQ. The CDR3 is 15 amino acids. Trimming removed 5 bases from V and 6 bases from J; junction bases left unmatched: 7. The CDR3 DNA is TGCGCCAGCAGAAAGGACAGGGGGCTATTCAATGAGCAGTTCTTC. Protein product: CASRKDRGLFNEQFF. The complete variable domain, with remaining parts taken from reference TRBV5-1 and TRBJ2-1, reads KAGVTQTPRYLIKTRGQQVTLSCSPISGHRSVSWYQQTPGQGLQFLFEYFSETQRNKGNFPGRFSGRQFSNSRSEMNVSTLELGDSALYLCASRKDRGLFNEQFFGPGTRLTVL.

This clonotype appeared a single time. One base away lies a much larger clone, so this may be a sequencing read error. This rearrangement joins TRBV13 to TRBJ2-4; 11 nucleotides line up with TRBD2. TRBJ2-1 matches the DNA end more closely, so the J call is doubtful. Germline CDR1 reads PRHDT; CDR2 reads FYEKMQ (reference sequence). CDR3 length: 13 residues. The CDR3 spells CASKTSGVNEQFF. The CDR3, as DNA: TGTGCCAGCAAGACTAGCGGGGTCAATGAGCAGTTCTTC.

About this clonotype itself: The junction and the germline gene differ at one end; a read error may be behind it. This chain uses TRBV7-8 with TRBJ1-2; D not resolved. Per germline, CDR1 SGHVS and CDR2 FQNEAQ. The CDR3 extends over 17 amino acids. In nucleotides, the CDR3 is TGTGCCAGCAGCACCTGGTGGTTTACCCGAAAGACCTATAGCTACACCTTC. Translated, it gives CASSTWWFTRKTYSYTF.

This clonotype has at least ten counts. V usage is TRBV7-2 and J usage is TRBJ2-3; 13 bases are a match to TRBD2. The CDR3 sequence is 16 residues long. Looked up from germline, CDR1 is SGHTA and CDR2 is FQGNSA. J gave up 6 bases and V 4 bases, and 7 bases lay outside the gene matches. The CDR3: CASSSGLAGPQDTQYF. CDR3 DNA: TGTGCCAGCAGCTCGGGACTAGCGGGGCCTCAGGATACGCAGTATTTT. The variable domain in full, completed from reference TRBV7-2 and TRBJ2-3, reads GAGVSQSPSNKVTEKGKDVELRCDPISGHTALYWYRQSLGQGLEFLIYFQGNSAPDKSGLPSDRFSAERTGGSVSTLTIQRTQQEDSAVYLCASSSGLAGPQDTQYFGPGTRLTVL.

Comment on this clonotype: A junction end diverges from the germline sequence, so it may reflect a read error. This sequence joins TRBV9 and TRBJ1-2; no clear D. This CDR3 comprises 13 residues. Germline CDR1 reads SGDLS; CDR2 reads YYNGEE. The CDR3 sequence is CAGSVDLGYGYTF. CDR3 coding DNA: TGTGCCGGCAGCGTAGACTTGGGCTATGGCTACACCTTC.

This clonotype was observed at least ten times. V usage is TRBV20-1 and J usage is TRBJ2-7, with 8 nucleotides matching TRBD1. J was trimmed by 2 bases and V by 6 bases; bases with no gene match: 9. CDR1 is DFQATT, CDR2 SNEGSKA, per germline (reference sequence). CDR3 length equals 14 residues. Here the CDR3 DNA reads TGCAGTGCCACGGCAGGGGGCGCCACCTACGAGCAGTACTTC. Translation: CSATAGGATYEQYF.

Of note for this clonotype: A much larger clone lies a single base off, so this may be a read error. This rearrangement joins TRBV5-1 to TRBJ2-2, with TRBD1 matching over 8 bases. The CDR3 has 15 amino acids. Germline CDR1 and CDR2: SGHRS and YFSETQ. With V trimmed by 7 bases and J by 1 base, 6 bases remained unmatched. This chain's CDR3 is CASGSGTGNTGELFF. In DNA form, the CDR3 reads TGCGCCAGCGGCTCCGGGACAGGGAACACCGGGGAGCTGTTTTTT.

This clonotype was recorded many times. The DNA is omitted, as the CDR3 cannot be located on it reliably, and the CDR3 follows TCRdb's listing. The CDR3: CISVPERGNEVGKTYGHTF. The chain couples TRBV7-5 to TRBJ1-2. TRBV7-5 is classified as a pseudogene. Termini included, the CDR3 measures 19 amino acids.

This clonotype came up many times. The chain combines TRBV3-1 with TRBJ2-2; the D is unclear. Trimming cost V 5 bases and J 5 bases, with 24 bases left between them. The CDR3 is 18 residues long. Germline V gene data show CDR1 as LGHDT and CDR2 as YNNKEL (reference sequence). In nucleotides, the CDR3 is TGTGCCAGCAGCTGTAAAGGTCCCATTTCAGGCTTGACCGGGGAGCTGTTTTTT. Its protein is CASSCKGPISGLTGELFF.

This clonotype has ten or more counts. The chain carries TRBV5-1 and TRBJ1-2; D not certain. CDR1 SGHRS and CDR2 YFSETQ come from the germline V gene. This CDR3 comprises 16 residues. V lost 7 bases to trimming and J lost 4 bases, with 23 bases between them. The CDR3: CASYPGSVRKTYGYTF. DNA of the CDR3: TGCGCCAGCTACCCTGGATCGGTTCGAAAGACCTATGGCTACACCTTC.

About this clonotype itself: Possible read error: a much larger clone is one base away. The V and J genes are TRBV2 and TRBJ2-6; 10 bases line up with TRBD2. In germline, CDR1 is SNHLY, CDR2 FYNNEI. CDR3 length: 18 amino acids. The CDR3, as DNA: TGTGCCAGCGGTGAGGAAGCGGGAGGGAGTCCTGGGGCCAACGTCCTGACTTTC. It specifies CASGEEAGGSPGANVLTF.

This clonotype was found many times. The chain employs TRBV2 and TRBJ1-5; D unresolved. The V end lost 3 bases, the J end lost 7 bases, and 13 bases lay between the germline ends. Germline V gene sequence: CDR1 SNHLY, CDR2 FYNNEI. The CDR3 length is 14 residues. The CDR3 DNA is TGTGCCAGCAGTGACATGACGAGCCCCCAGCCCCAGCATTTT. Translated: CASSDMTSPQPQHF.

Many counts were recorded for this clonotype. V usage is TRBV6-2 or TRBV6-3 and J usage is TRBJ2-7, with D tentatively TRBD2 (5 bases). This CDR3 is built from 13 residues. Germline assignment: CDR1 MNHEY and CDR2 SVGEGT. Trimming left V 4 bases short and J 2 bases short, with 9 bases between. The CDR3 DNA follows: TGTGCCAGCAGTTCTACGGAGGCCTACGAGCAGTACTTC. This translates into CASSSTEAYEQYF.

This clonotype has more than one count but fewer than ten. The chain combines TRBV7-9 with TRBJ2-1, with TRBD1 as a possible D gene (6 bases). Trimming left V 4 bases short and J 4 bases short, with 8 bases between. This CDR3 contains 13 residues. In germline, CDR1 is SEHNR, CDR2 FQNEAQ (reference sequence). Here the CDR3 DNA reads TGTGCCAGCAGCTCGGGACAATACAATGAGCAGTTCTTC. It encodes CASSSGQYNEQFF.

This clonotype was seen many times. The rearrangement links TRBV5-1 to TRBJ2-2, with D possibly being TRBD1 (6 bases). Trimming removed 4 bases from V and 5 bases from J, with 18 bases in between. The CDR3 totals 16 residues. The V gene's germline CDR1 is SGHRS and CDR2 YFSETQ. The CDR3 reads CASSRLTGSRTGELFF. CDR3 DNA: TGCGCCAGCAGCCGCCTGACAGGTTCTAGGACCGGGGAGCTGTTTTTT.

In the case of this clonotype: This sequence may be a read error, since a much larger clone differs from it by one base. The chain has TRBV7-3 and TRBJ2-3; unclear D gene. CDR1 SGHTA and CDR2 FQGTGA come from the germline V gene. This CDR3 spans 13 amino acids. The DNA of the CDR3 is TGTGCCAGCAGCTTAAGGGTTCTGAATACGCGGTATTTT. Translated, it gives CASSLRVLNTRYF.

This clonotype was detected only once. A far bigger clonotype differs at one base, so this is likely a read error. This chain joins TRBV3-1 and TRBJ2-7; no clear D. The ends were cut back, 5 bases at V and 12 bases at J, with 32 bases in the middle. CDR1 LGHDT and CDR2 YNNKEL come from the germline V gene (reference sequence). CDR3 length equals 17 residues. The CDR3 sequence is CASSTGFPISFSETRYF. In DNA form, the CDR3 reads TGTGCCAGCAGCACTGGGTTTCCCATTTCTTTCTCTGAGACCCGGTACTTC.

There are many counts of this clonotype. The chain employs TRBV18 and TRBJ1-6; 9 bases agree with TRBD1. CDR1 is KGHSH, CDR2 LQKENI, per germline. The CDR3 contains 15 residues. The ends lost 6 bases at V and 9 bases at J; junction bases unmatched: 9. Here the CDR3 DNA reads TGTGCCAGCTCCGGCCACCCGGGACAGGGTTCACCCCTCCACTTT. Protein sequence: CASSGHPGQGSPLHF.

This clonotype was seen many times. V gene TRBV12-3 or TRBV12-4 combines with J gene TRBJ1-3; possibly TRBD1 for D (5 bases). V lost 3 bases, J lost 2 bases, and 8 bases lay in between. This CDR3 is 14 amino acids long. In nucleotides, the CDR3 is TGTGCCAGCAGTTTTGGACAAGCTGGAAACACCATATATTTT. It translates to CASSFGQAGNTIYF.

This clonotype was seen ten or more times. This rearrangement joins TRBV3-1 to TRBJ1-2; D is unresolved. The CDR3 consists of 17 residues. Germline-derived CDR1 and CDR2 are LGHDT and YNNKEL (reference sequence). Trimming removed 5 bases at V and 4 bases at J, with 23 bases between. The CDR3 loop is CASSCWYTLRKTYGYTF. The CDR3 coding sequence is TGTGCCAGCAGCTGCTGGTACACCCTTCGAAAGACCTATGGCTACACCTTC.

This clonotype was observed at least ten times. The chain is built from TRBV11-2 and TRBJ1-1, with D uncertain. The CDR3 covers 14 residues. Trimming pared 1 base from V and 8 bases from J, leaving 14 bases between. Germline V CDR1 and CDR2: SGHAT, FQNNGV. CDR3 nucleotides: TGTGCCAGCAGCTTAGCCGATGTATCTTCAGAAGCTTTCTTT. This encodes CASSLADVSSEAFF.

This clonotype was counted at least ten times. V is TRBV7-2 and J is TRBJ1-3; D ambiguous. This CDR3 is built from 17 residues. Deletions cut 5 bases from V and 0 bases from J, with 17 bases between. CDR1 SGHTA and CDR2 FQGNSA come from the germline V gene. In DNA form, the CDR3 reads TGTGCCAGCAGCCCATCGTTAGGACCTCTCTCTGGAAACACCATATATTTT. As protein: CASSPSLGPLSGNTIYF.